Reported below is one T cell receptor beta chain. This clonotype was counted only a few times. It lacks a known antigen. The input lacks base qualities; no much larger clone sits a single base away. The data stem from a study of response to subunit inactivated influenza vaccine (dated by TCRdb to 2016 to 2019). Background for the entire study: To follow how T cells responded to a trivalent subunit inactivated influenza vaccine, the researchers relied on deep quantitative profiling of the T cell receptor repertoire. Paper-wide results and their limitations: The authors proposed that each seasonal influenza vaccination may bring in only a limited number of new T cells.

V ends up 4 bases short and J 5 bases short, with an unmatched junction base count of 13. CDR1 and CDR2 are read off the germline V gene as SGHVS and FQNEAQ. The CDR3 goes from the cysteine to the phenylalanine over 17 residues. The sequence is cut down to CDR3 DNA, 51 bases in frame from base 1. The protocol used for the library was RT-PCR. Sequencing took place on an Illumina HiSeq 2500. Clones were called with MiXCR by TCRdb after fastp trimmed the public reads at Q25, and only in-frame beta chains were retained. Merged by CDR3 protein, the rows form single entries marked with the most common genes and DNA. This sample comprises about 520,000 distinct CDR3 sequences, roughly 27% of them detected only once. Clones ranked in the top ten supply 1.9% of the sample.

The specimen comprised CD4+ T cells sorted from PBMCs, sampled roughly 5 days after vaccination. The source of this sequence is a man between 50 and 59 years old who received an inactivated influenza vaccine. Donor details come from another sample of the same person, matched by shared clones. The sequence links TRBV7-8 to TRBJ2-1; TRBD1 aligns with 8 central bases. The CDR3 region: CASSSFAGTGSHNEQFF. The DNA sequence is given as TGTGCCAGCAGCTCTTTTGCCGGGACAGGTTCTCACAATGAGCAGTTCTTC. The variable domain in full, with residues beyond the CDR3 obtained from the reference TRBV7-8 and TRBJ2-1 genes, is GAGVSQSPRYKVAKRGQDVALRCDPISGHVSLFWYQQALGQGPEFLTYFQNEAQLDKSGLPSDRFFAERPEGSVSTLKIQRTQQEDSAVYLCASSSFAGTGSHNEQFFGPGTRLTVL.